The T cell receptor (beta chain) described here comes from a study of blood T cell repertoires in COVID-19. For the study at large: T cells, B-cell-depleted T cells, or PBMCs provided the cDNA or gDNA that served as material.

This CDR3 contains 12 residues. V was shortened by 5 bases and J by 12 bases, with 16 bases between the two germline ends. Original processing methods: Estimated nucleated cell counts came from reference gene primer amplification. Repertoires were generated with immunoSEQ multiplex PCR, while TCRdb's copy carries only in-frame clones and drops some. For V, J and clone size, that table is used; D and trimming come from the DNA. The sample lists hundreds of thousands of clones; around 79% were seen once. This receptor was identified in a woman aged 80 or over with acute or convalescent COVID-19. The sample was peripheral blood. J is TRBJ1-2 and V is TRBV12-3 or TRBV12-4; tentatively, D is TRBD1 (6 bases). The CDR3 coding sequence is TGTGCCAGCAGTGGGGGGGGCAGGCGCAACACCTTC. Residues: CASSGGGRRNTF.